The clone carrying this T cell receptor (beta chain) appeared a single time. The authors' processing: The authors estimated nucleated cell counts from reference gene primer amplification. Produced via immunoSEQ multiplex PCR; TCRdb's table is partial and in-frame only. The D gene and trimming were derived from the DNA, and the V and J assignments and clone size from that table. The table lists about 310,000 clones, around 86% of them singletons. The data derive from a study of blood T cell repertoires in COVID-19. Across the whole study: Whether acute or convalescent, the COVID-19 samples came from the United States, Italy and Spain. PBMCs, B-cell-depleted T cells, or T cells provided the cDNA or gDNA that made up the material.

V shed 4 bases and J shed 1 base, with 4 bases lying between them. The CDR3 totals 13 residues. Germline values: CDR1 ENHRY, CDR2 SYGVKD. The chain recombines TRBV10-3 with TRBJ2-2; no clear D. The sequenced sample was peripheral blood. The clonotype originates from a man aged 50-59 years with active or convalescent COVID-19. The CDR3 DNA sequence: TGTGCCATCAGTGGACAGAACACCGGGGAGCTGTTTTTT. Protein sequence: CAISGQNTGELFF.